The entry below describes one T cell receptor (beta chain). The germline gives CDR1 LNHDA, CDR2 SQIVND (reference sequence). The CDR3 extends over 14 amino acids. The germline V and J ends were trimmed by 3 bases and 1 base, with 9 bases remaining between them. Autoimmune disease history or systemic immunosuppression led to patients being barred. At baseline, cycle 4 day 1, and cycle 7 day 1, blood was sampled. The data were obtained in a study of OX40 agonist ivuxolimab in advanced cancers. The wider study: Intravenous ivuxolimab at 0.01 to 10 mg/kg was given to patients every 2 weeks. Three patients got partial responses; one had hepatocellular carcinoma and two had cutaneous melanoma.

TCRdb's copy holds only in-frame clones and misses some; the assay was immunoSEQ multiplex PCR. The sample carries about 12,000 clones, approximately 75% recorded once. This receptor was taken from an adult with an advanced solid tumor such as melanoma, head and neck, liver or kidney cancer. This chain links TRBV19 with TRBJ2-5; D is uncertain. Sequenced here: CD4+ or CD8+ T cells sorted from blood, sampled in a trial of the OX40 agonist ivuxolimab. For the CDR3, the DNA is TGTGCCAGTAGTATCAGCGACTTCCAAGAGACCCAGTACTTC. This encodes CASSISDFQETQYF.